Below are 11 T cell receptor beta chains sequenced from a single sample in a study of T cell repertoires and Cas9 in healthy adults. The method was immunoSEQ multiplex PCR; TCRdb's version includes in-frame clones alone and lacks a portion of them. The sample includes 20,000 to 25,000 clones, approximately 90% of them seen just once. Sequences were obtained from CD4+ effector T cells (CD127+, CD25-, CD137-, CD154-) from PBMCs; culture status not recorded. The source of these receptors is a human donor in good health.

This chain joins TRBV5-4 and TRBJ2-3, with D perhaps TRBD2 (5 bases). The CDR3 extends over 15 amino acids. Germline CDR1 is SGHNT and CDR2 is YYREEE (reference sequence). The V end was cut by 1 base, the J end by 4 bases, with 13 bases between. Here the CDR3 DNA reads TGTGCCAGCAGCTTGTACCCTACTAGGGCAGATACGCAGTATTTT. It yields the protein CASSLYPTRADTQYF.

This clone was seen a single time. The chain is built from TRBV5-1 and TRBJ2-2, with a tentative D call TRBD2 (5 bases). Per the germline V gene, CDR1 is SGHRS and CDR2 is YFSETQ. V was cut by 5 bases and J by 5 bases, with 19 bases left in between. CDR3 length equals 16 residues. CDR3 in DNA: TGCGCCAGCAGTTTTGAGTCGGGGATCGGTACCGGGGAGCTGTTTTTT. Its protein is CASSFESGIGTGELFF.

The rearrangement joins TRBV27 to TRBJ1-2, with D perhaps matching TRBD1 (5 bases). The CDR3 covers 14 residues. Trimming left V 2 bases short and J 7 bases short, with 14 bases between. Germline V gives CDR1 MNHEY, CDR2 SMNVEV (reference sequence). The CDR3 DNA follows: TGTGCCAGCAGTTTAGGGCGGGGACTTGGTGGCTACACCTTC. This encodes CASSLGRGLGGYTF.

V is TRBV5-6 and J is TRBJ1-2; 8 bases match TRBD1. The germline V gene has CDR1 SGHDT and CDR2 YYEEEE. The V and J ends lost 0 bases and 4 bases, in that order; junction bases with no gene match: 2. The CDR3 has 14 amino acids. CDR3 region: CASSLARGPYGYTF. In DNA form, the CDR3 reads TGTGCCAGCAGCTTGGCCAGGGGGCCCTATGGCTACACCTTC.

The V call is TRBV6-1, the J call TRBJ1-2; D uncertain. V dropped 3 bases and J dropped 3 bases, with 5 bases sitting between them. The CDR3 covers 12 residues. Germline CDR1 MNHNS, CDR2 SASEGT. CDR3 in amino acids: CASSEWDYGYTF. In DNA form, the CDR3 reads TGTGCCAGCAGTGAGTGGGACTATGGCTACACCTTC.

The chain employs TRBV28 and TRBJ1-4; D gene unclear. The CDR3 is 13 residues long. Trimming left V 4 bases short and J 5 bases short, with 8 bases between. The V gene's germline CDR1 is MDHEN and CDR2 SYDVKM. Written as DNA, the CDR3 is TGTGCCAGCAGTTCTCGTCGGAATGAAAAACTGTTTTTT. Residues: CASSSRRNEKLFF.

The chain is built from TRBV18 and TRBJ1-2, with 7 bases identical to TRBD1. Trimming removed 3 bases from V and 4 bases from J; junction bases left unmatched: 8. The CDR3 runs to 15 residues. Germline values: CDR1 KGHSH, CDR2 LQKENI. The CDR3 DNA reads TGTGCCAGCTCACCCCTACGGGACAGCCTCTATGGCTACACCTTC. Amino acid sequence: CASSPLRDSLYGYTF.

The chain carries TRBV5-1 and TRBJ2-5; no definite D call. Per germline, CDR1 SGHRS and CDR2 YFSETQ. V gave up 2 bases and J gave up 3 bases, with 14 bases separating them. CDR3 size: 15 residues. CDR3 sequence reads: CASSFGNSAEETQYF. The CDR3 DNA follows: TGCGCCAGCAGCTTTGGCAACTCGGCAGAAGAGACCCAGTACTTC. Full variable domain (rest looked up from reference TRBV5-1 and TRBJ2-5): KAGVTQTPRYLIKTRGQQVTLSCSPISGHRSVSWYQQTPGQGLQFLFEYFSETQRNKGNFPGRFSGRQFSNSRSEMNVSTLELGDSALYLCASSFGNSAEETQYFGPGTRLLVL.

The V and J genes are TRBV7-2 and TRBJ2-1; the D gene is possibly TRBD1 (6 bases). V was trimmed by 1 base and J by 7 bases, leaving 11 bases between them. The CDR3 sequence is 14 residues long. CDR1 SGHTA and CDR2 FQGNSA come from the germline V gene. CDR3 amino acids: CASSLGGRGNEQFF. The DNA for the CDR3 is TGTGCCAGCAGCTTAGGAGGCAGGGGAAATGAGCAGTTCTTC.

The chain carries TRBV4-3 and TRBJ1-2; the D is unclear. Per germline, CDR1 LGHNA and CDR2 YSLEER. The germline V and J ends were trimmed by 0 bases and 8 bases, with 10 bases remaining between them. CDR3 length: 13 residues. CDR3 sequence (DNA): TGCGCCAGCAGCCAAGAGGCCATAGGGGGCTACACCTTC. The encoded protein is CASSQEAIGGYTF.

The chain joins TRBV19 to TRBJ1-6; 8 positions match TRBD1. Germline V lookup: CDR1 LNHDA, CDR2 SQIVND (reference sequence). J lost 9 bases, V lost 7 bases, and 11 bases had no gene match. The CDR3 runs to 15 residues. The CDR3 loop reads CASTWDRPRGSPLHF. For the CDR3, the DNA is TGTGCCAGTACATGGGACAGGCCAAGGGGTTCACCCCTCCACTTT.